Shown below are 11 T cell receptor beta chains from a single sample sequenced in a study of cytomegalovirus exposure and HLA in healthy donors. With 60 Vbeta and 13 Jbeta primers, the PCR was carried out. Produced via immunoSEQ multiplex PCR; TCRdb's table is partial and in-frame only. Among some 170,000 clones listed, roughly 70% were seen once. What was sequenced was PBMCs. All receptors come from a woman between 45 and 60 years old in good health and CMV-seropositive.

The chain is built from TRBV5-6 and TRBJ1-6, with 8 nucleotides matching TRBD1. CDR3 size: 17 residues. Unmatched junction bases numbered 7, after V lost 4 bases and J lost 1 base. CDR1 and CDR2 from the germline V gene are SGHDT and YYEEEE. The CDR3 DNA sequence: TGTGCCAGCAGCCAACAGGGGGGAGGATCCTATAATTCACCCCTCCACTTT. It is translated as CASSQQGGGSYNSPLHF.

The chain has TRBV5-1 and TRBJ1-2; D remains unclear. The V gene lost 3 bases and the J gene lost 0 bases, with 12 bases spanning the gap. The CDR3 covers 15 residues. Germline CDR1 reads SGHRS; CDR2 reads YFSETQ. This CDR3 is CASSSGGSANYGYTF. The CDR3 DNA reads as TGCGCCAGCAGCTCAGGTGGTTCAGCTAACTATGGCTACACCTTC.

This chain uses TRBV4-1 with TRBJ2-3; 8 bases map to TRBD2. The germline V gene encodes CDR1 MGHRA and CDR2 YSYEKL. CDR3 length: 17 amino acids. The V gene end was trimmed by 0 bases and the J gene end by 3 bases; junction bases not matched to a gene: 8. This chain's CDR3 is CASSQDARGGLTDTQYF. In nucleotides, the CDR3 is TGCGCCAGCAGCCAAGATGCCCGGGGGGGGCTGACAGATACGCAGTATTTT.

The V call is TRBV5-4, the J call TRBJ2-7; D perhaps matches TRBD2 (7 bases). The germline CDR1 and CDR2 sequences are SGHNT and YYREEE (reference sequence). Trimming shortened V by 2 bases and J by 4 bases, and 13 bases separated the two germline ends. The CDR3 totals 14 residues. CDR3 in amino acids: CASSFSGGGYEQYF. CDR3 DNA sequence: TGTGCCAGCAGCTTTTCGGGGGGCGGTTACGAGCAGTACTTC.

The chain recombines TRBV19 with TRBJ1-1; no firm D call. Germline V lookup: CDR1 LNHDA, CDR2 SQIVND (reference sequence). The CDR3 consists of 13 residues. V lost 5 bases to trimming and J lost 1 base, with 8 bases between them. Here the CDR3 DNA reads TGTGCCAGTAGTCACCGGGGGAACACTGAAGCTTTCTTT. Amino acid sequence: CASSHRGNTEAFF.

The CDR3 spells CASSLGEGSQETQYF. The CDR3 DNA follows: TGCGCCAGCAGCTTGGGGGAGGGCAGCCAAGAGACCCAGTACTTC. V is TRBV5-1 and J is TRBJ2-5, with 7 bases lining up with TRBD2. This CDR3 is 15 amino acids long. The trim removed 0 bases at V and 1 base at J, leaving 3 bases unmatched. Germline V gene sequence: CDR1 SGHRS, CDR2 YFSETQ.

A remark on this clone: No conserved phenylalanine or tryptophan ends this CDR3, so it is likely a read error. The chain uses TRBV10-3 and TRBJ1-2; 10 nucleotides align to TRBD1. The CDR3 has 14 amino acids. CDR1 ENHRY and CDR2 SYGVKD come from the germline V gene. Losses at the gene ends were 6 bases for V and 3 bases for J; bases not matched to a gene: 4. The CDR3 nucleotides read TGTGCCATCAGGGGACAGGGGAGTCACTATGGCTACACCCTC. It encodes CAIRGQGSHYGYTL.

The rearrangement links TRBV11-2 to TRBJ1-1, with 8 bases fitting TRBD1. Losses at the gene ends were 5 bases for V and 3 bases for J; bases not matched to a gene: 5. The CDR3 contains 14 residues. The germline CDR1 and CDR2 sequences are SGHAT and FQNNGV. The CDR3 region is CASSGDRTYTEAFF. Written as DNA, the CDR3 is TGTGCCAGCAGCGGGGACAGGACCTACACTGAAGCTTTCTTT.

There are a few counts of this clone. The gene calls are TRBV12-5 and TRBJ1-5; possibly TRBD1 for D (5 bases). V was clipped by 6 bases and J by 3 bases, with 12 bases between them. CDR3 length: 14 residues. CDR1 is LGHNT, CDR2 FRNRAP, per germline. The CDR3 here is CASGESGINQPQHF. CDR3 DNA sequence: TGTGCTAGTGGCGAATCAGGGATCAATCAGCCCCAGCATTTT. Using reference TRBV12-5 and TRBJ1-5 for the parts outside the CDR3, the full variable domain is DARVTQTPRHKVTEMGQEVTMRCQPILGHNTVFWYRQTMMQGLELLAYFRNRAPLDDSGMPKDRFSAEMPDATLATLKIQPSEPRDSAVYFCASGESGINQPQHFGDGTRLSIL.

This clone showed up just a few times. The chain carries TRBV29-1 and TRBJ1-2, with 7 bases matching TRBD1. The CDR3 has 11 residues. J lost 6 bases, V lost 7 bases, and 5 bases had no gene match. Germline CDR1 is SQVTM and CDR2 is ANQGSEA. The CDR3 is CSARGLDGYTF. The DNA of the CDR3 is TGCAGCGCTAGGGGGCTGGATGGCTACACCTTC.

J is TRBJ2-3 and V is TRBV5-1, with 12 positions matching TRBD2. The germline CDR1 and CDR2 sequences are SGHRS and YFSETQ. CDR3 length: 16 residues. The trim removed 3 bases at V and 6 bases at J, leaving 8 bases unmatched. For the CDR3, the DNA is TGCGCCAGCAGCTCCTTGTCTAGCGGGGGGGCGGATACGCAGTATTTT. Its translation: CASSSLSSGGADTQYF.